This T cell receptor (beta chain) was recorded in a study of blood T cell repertoires in COVID-19. At the level of the study: Samples taken during acute and convalescent COVID-19 were collected in the United States, Italy and Spain. The cDNA or gDNA used as material had been derived from T cells, B-cell-depleted T cells, or PBMCs.

Authors' data handling: Nucleated cell number was recorded as an estimate derived from reference gene primer amplification. Only in-frame clones appear in the TCRdb table, and some are missing; sequencing was by immunoSEQ multiplex PCR. That table gives V, J and clone size, and the DNA gave D and trimming. This sample has around 150,000 clones; roughly 86% occur once, and the top ten carry 10%. This CDR3 is built from 15 residues. Deletions cut 4 bases from V and 8 bases from J, with 18 bases between. From germline, CDR1 is SGHAT and CDR2 FQNNGV. The source of this sequence is a man aged 50 to 59 with active or convalescent COVID-19. The chain recombines TRBV11-2 with TRBJ1-3; D is undetermined. Sequencing input: peripheral blood. CDR3 in amino acids: CASSSRAGGVHTIYF. CDR3 nucleotides: TGTGCCAGCAGCTCTAGGGCCGGCGGGGTTCACACCATATATTTT.